The 5 T cell receptor beta chains below come from one sample, sequenced in a study of breast tumors, draining lymph nodes, adjacent tissues. TCRdb independently ran MiXCR on the multiplex PCR reads; one entry per CDR3 protein. This repertoire shows approximately 31,000 distinct CDR3 sequences, roughly 63% found once; its top ten account for under 20%. Material for sequencing was breast tumor tissue. The receptors derive from a female donor with breast cancer. Some clones in this sample may be carry-over from other donors' samples.

The chain recombines TRBV7-9 with TRBJ2-3, with 9 bases fitting TRBD2. CDR1 is SEHNR and CDR2 is FQNEAQ in the germline V gene (reference sequence). V was pared by 3 bases and J by 6 bases, with 13 bases of the junction left unmatched. The CDR3 is 17 amino acids. The CDR3 region is CASSFLGGGAGIDTQYF. CDR3 coding DNA: TGTGCCAGCAGCTTCCTTGGCGGGGGGGCAGGTATTGATACGCAGTATTTT.

This clonotype was found a few times. The chain employs TRBV29-1 and TRBJ2-7; 9 positions match TRBD2. The germline gives CDR1 SQVTM, CDR2 ANQGSEA. With V trimmed by 4 bases and J by 3 bases, 1 base remained unmatched. CDR3 length equals 12 residues. CDR3 sequence (DNA): TGCAGCGTTGTTAGCGGGGGCTACGAGCAGTACTTC. It codes for CSVVSGGYEQYF.

This sequence joins TRBV11-2 and TRBJ1-2; 8 bases are shared with TRBD1. CDR3 length: 15 residues. V shed 8 bases, J shed 8 bases, and the junction held 16 bases outside the gene matches. Germline V gives CDR1 SGHAT, CDR2 FQNNGV. In DNA, the CDR3 is TGTGCCAGCTTAGCCATAGAGGACAGGGTGTACGGCTACACCTTC. It translates to CASLAIEDRVYGYTF.

The chain recombines TRBV7-2 with TRBJ2-7; maybe TRBD1 (6 bases). The length of the CDR3 is 15 residues. Between the trimmed V and J ends, which lost 1 base and 3 bases, there was a span of 13 bases. Germline CDR1 is SGHTA and CDR2 is FQGNSA. The CDR3 loop reads CASSLGGRGLYEQYF. Written as DNA, the CDR3 is TGTGCCAGCAGCTTAGGTGGCAGGGGCCTCTACGAGCAGTACTTC.

This sequence joins TRBV9 and TRBJ2-3, with D perhaps given as TRBD1 or TRBD2 (5 bases each). The CDR3 extends over 15 amino acids. V was clipped by 2 bases and J by 1 base, with 11 bases between them. Germline CDR1 is SGDLS and CDR2 is YYNGEE. CDR3 coding DNA: TGTGCCAGCAGCGTTACCCAGGGAGGCACAGATACGCAGTATTTT. Translating gives CASSVTQGGTDTQYF.